What follows are 18 T cell receptor beta chains derived from one specimen sequenced in a study of metastatic and nonmetastatic thyroid tumors (dated by TCRdb to the early 2020s). No patient had received any treatment before thyroid surgery. To prepare the library, PCR was applied. Instrument used: Illumina HiSeq 4000. TCRdb trimmed public reads at Q25 via fastp, called clones via MiXCR and kept in-frame beta chains. The sample has about 13,000 clones on record, 23% of them singletons. Together, the top ten hold roughly 3.9% of the sample. Sequencing used blood. The receptors were gathered from a female donor with papillary thyroid cancer or a benign thyroid nodule (not recorded which). Some clones in this sample may be carry-over from other donors' samples.

V usage is TRBV6-1 and J usage is TRBJ1-6; D call uncertain. This CDR3 has 14 amino acids. Trimming took off 7 bases at V and 7 bases at J, with 14 bases between the two ends. Germline V gene data show CDR1 as MNHNS and CDR2 as SASEGT. CDR3 residues: CASTLILPNSPLHF. The DNA for the CDR3 is TGTGCCAGCACTCTAATCCTTCCGAATTCACCCCTCCACTTT.

The chain uses TRBV11-2 and TRBJ2-7; perhaps TRBD1 as D (6 bases). The CDR3 has 16 residues. V shed 4 bases and J shed 2 bases, with 18 bases lying between them. Germline-derived CDR1 and CDR2 are SGHAT and FQNNGV. The chain's CDR3 is CASSSSPGTPPYEQYF. The CDR3 coding sequence is TGTGCCAGCAGCTCATCCCCCGGGACACCCCCCTACGAGCAGTACTTC. Looking up the rest from reference TRBV11-2 and TRBJ2-7 gives the full variable domain: EAGVAQSPRYKIIEKRQSVAFWCNPISGHATLYWYQQILGQGPKLLIQFQNNGVVDDSQLPKDRFSAERLKGVDSTLKIQPAKLEDSAVYLCASSSSPGTPPYEQYFGPGTRLTVT.

In its sample, this clone ranks as medium-sized. V usage is TRBV20-1 and J usage is TRBJ2-1; a weak D match, TRBD2 (6 bases). Per germline, CDR1 DFQATT and CDR2 SNEGSKA (reference sequence). Trimming took off 2 bases at V and 0 bases at J, with 11 bases between the two ends. This CDR3 has 15 residues. The CDR3 region is CSARSVGSSYNEQFF. The CDR3 coding sequence is TGCAGTGCTAGATCGGTCGGGAGCTCCTACAATGAGCAGTTCTTC.

This clone was recorded at least ten times. This chain connects TRBV5-6 to TRBJ1-1, with D hard to call. Germline assignment: CDR1 SGHDT and CDR2 YYEEEE. The CDR3 totals 14 residues. V was shortened by 0 bases and J by 0 bases, with 6 bases between the two germline ends. The CDR3 DNA is TGTGCCAGCAGCTTGGGGCGGGTGAACACTGAAGCTTTCTTT. It encodes CASSLGRVNTEAFF.

This clone rates as medium-sized. The chain links TRBV19 to TRBJ2-3; D is uncertain. Trimming took 1 base from V and 6 from J, leaving 5 bases between them. This CDR3 is built from 12 residues. The germline V gene encodes CDR1 LNHDA and CDR2 SQIVND (reference sequence). CDR3 in DNA: TGTGCCAGTAGTATAGTAGGGGATACGCAGTATTTT. Translating gives CASSIVGDTQYF.

This clone occurred many times. The chain couples TRBV14 to TRBJ1-2; the D is unclear. The CDR3 extends over 12 amino acids. Germline V lookup: CDR1 SGHDN, CDR2 FVKESK. Deletions cut 4 bases from V and 6 bases from J, with 9 bases between. CDR3 bases: TGTGCCAGCAGCCCGCCGTGGGATGGCTACACCTTC. Protein: CASSPPWDGYTF.

This clone was found many times. The chain recombines TRBV2 with TRBJ1-1; no reliable D call. The CDR3 spans 13 residues. V was clipped by 5 bases and J by 6 bases, with 13 bases between them. In germline, CDR1 is SNHLY, CDR2 FYNNEI. CDR3 sequence: CASSKTLSAEAFF. As DNA, the CDR3 is TGTGCCAGCAGTAAGACTCTTTCGGCTGAAGCTTTCTTT.

The genes are TRBV20-1 and TRBJ1-2, with D tentatively TRBD1 (6 bases). Germline V lookup: CDR1 DFQATT, CDR2 SNEGSKA (reference sequence). The CDR3 contains 14 residues. Trimming took 0 bases from V and 4 from J, leaving 12 bases between them. The CDR3 loop is CSARDQGRSYGYTF. In nucleotides, the CDR3 is TGCAGTGCTAGAGATCAGGGGCGATCCTATGGCTACACCTTC.

DNA for the CDR3: TGCGCCAGCACCCCAGAAGCCCCCAGTCCGGTTACCGGGGAGCTGTTTTTT. It translates to CASTPEAPSPVTGELFF. The chain employs TRBV4-1 and TRBJ2-2; no clear D gene. Germline V CDR1 and CDR2: MGHRA, YSYEKL. The CDR3 is 17 residues long. The V and J ends lost 7 bases and 5 bases respectively, with 23 bases between them.

In its sample, this clone was seen a few times. The genes are TRBV5-5 and TRBJ1-5, with 8 bases that match TRBD1. The CDR3 has 14 residues. V gave up 5 bases and J gave up 5 bases; unmatched junction bases: 6. Germline values: CDR1 SGHKS, CDR2 YYEKEE (reference sequence). CDR3: CASSFGQGDQPQHF. The CDR3 nucleotides are TGTGCCAGCAGTTTCGGACAGGGAGATCAGCCCCAGCATTTT.

This clone counts as medium-sized. V usage is TRBV28 and J usage is TRBJ2-6; D perhaps matches TRBD1 (5 bases). The germline V gene has CDR1 MDHEN and CDR2 SYDVKM. There are 15 residues in the CDR3. V was shortened by 5 bases and J by 4 bases, with 12 bases between the two germline ends. Written as DNA, the CDR3 is TGTGCCAGCAGTCCATCAGGGTCCGGGGCCAACGTCCTGACTTTC. This translates into CASSPSGSGANVLTF.

This clone was counted many times. V gene TRBV30 combines with J gene TRBJ2-5; the match to TRBD2 covers 10 bases. CDR1 and CDR2 from the germline V gene are GTSNPN and SVGIG (reference sequence). Trimming at V came to 2 bases and at J to 7 bases, leaving 13 bases not matched to a gene. The CDR3 extends over 16 amino acids. CDR3 sequence: CAWSPPAGGPSGTQYF. The DNA for the CDR3 is TGTGCCTGGAGTCCTCCAGCGGGAGGGCCTTCGGGGACCCAGTACTTC.

V gene TRBV27 combines with J gene TRBJ2-2; D is perhaps TRBD2 (5 bases). CDR1 is MNHEY, CDR2 SMNVEV, per germline (reference sequence). The V end was cut by 0 bases, the J end by 0 bases, with 11 bases between. CDR3 length equals 17 residues. CDR3 in amino acids: CASSLSEGSANTGELFF. The CDR3 DNA reads as TGTGCCAGCAGTTTATCGGAAGGGAGCGCGAACACCGGGGAGCTGTTTTTT.

The V gene is TRBV7-2, the J gene TRBJ2-7, with D possibly TRBD1 on 5 matching bases. This CDR3 region has 14 residues. Trimming shortened V by 5 bases and J by 2 bases, and 13 bases separated the two germline ends. Germline V lookup: CDR1 SGHTA, CDR2 FQGNSA. The CDR3 loop reads CASSMTGRAYEQYF. The CDR3 DNA sequence: TGTGCCAGCAGCATGACCGGCAGGGCCTACGAGCAGTACTTC.

The chain couples TRBV15 to TRBJ1-1; no clear D. Germline values: CDR1 LNHNV, CDR2 YYDKDF (reference sequence). The CDR3 is made up of 14 amino acids. V was pared by 0 bases and J by 8 bases, with 13 bases between. CDR3 nucleotides: TGTGCCACCAGCAGAGATCTCCCTATTACCGAAGCTTTCTTT. Protein sequence: CATSRDLPITEAFF.

This clone was detected only a few times. The chain links TRBV10-3 to TRBJ2-1; D not certain. The CDR3 contains 16 residues. V gave up 3 bases and J gave up 5 bases, with 17 bases separating them. Germline loops: CDR1 ENHRY, CDR2 SYGVKD. DNA of the CDR3: TGTGCCATCAGTGATACCTGGCAGTCTCGAGACAATGAGCAGTTCTTC. This encodes CAISDTWQSRDNEQFF.

This clone was detected many times. This chain uses TRBV6-4 with TRBJ2-1, with D perhaps matching TRBD2 (5 bases). The germline V gene encodes CDR1 MRHNA and CDR2 SNTAGT. This CDR3 comprises 17 residues. The germline V and J ends were trimmed by 5 bases and 2 bases, with 19 bases remaining between them. The CDR3 region is CASSSEFRLNTYNEQFF. CDR3 bases: TGTGCCAGCAGTTCCGAGTTTCGACTAAATACCTACAATGAGCAGTTCTTC.

This clone was detected many times. This sequence joins TRBV20-1 and TRBJ1-5, with D possibly TRBD1 on 6 matching bases. The germline V gene has CDR1 DFQATT and CDR2 SNEGSKA (reference sequence). V gave up 7 bases and J gave up 2 bases, with 15 bases separating them. The CDR3 loop spans 14 amino acids. The CDR3 DNA sequence: TGCAGTGTACCGACAGGAACGGGCAATCAGCCCCAGCATTTT. Protein sequence: CSVPTGTGNQPQHF.